Shown below are 5 T cell receptor beta chains from a single sample sequenced in a study of T cell changes during pregnancy in multiple sclerosis. The table came from immunoSEQ multiplex PCR; TCRdb's copy has only in-frame clones and leaves some out. The sample holds about 44,000 clones, less than 95% seen once. The source material was CD4+ T cells from peripheral blood mononuclear cells, sampled in the third trimester of pregnancy. The receptors stem from a female donor with multiple sclerosis, enrolled in a pregnancy study.

V is TRBV15 and J is TRBJ2-3, with 10 bases that match TRBD1. Germline CDR1 LNHNV, CDR2 YYDKDF (reference sequence). This CDR3 contains 15 residues. Trimming took 4 bases from V and 2 from J; bases not matched to a gene: 3. The CDR3 loop is CATSKDRGFTDTQYF. For the CDR3, the DNA is TGTGCCACCAGCAAGGACAGGGGGTTCACAGATACGCAGTATTTT.

In its sample, this clone was seen a few times. V usage is TRBV7-9 and J usage is TRBJ1-1; D is ambiguous. The V gene lost 2 bases and the J gene lost 6 bases, with 13 bases spanning the gap. This CDR3 has 14 amino acids. Germline CDR1 reads SEHNR; CDR2 reads FQNEAQ (reference sequence). The CDR3 DNA reads TGTGCCAGCAGCTTAACCGAGGTAGTCGCTGAAGCTTTCTTT. Its protein product is CASSLTEVVAEAFF.

This clone has only a few counts. The chain links TRBV2 to TRBJ1-4, with D possibly being TRBD1 (6 bases). The CDR3 covers 13 residues. Trimming removed 7 bases at V and 8 bases at J, with 14 bases between. CDR1 and CDR2 (germline): SNHLY, FYNNEI. The CDR3 reads CASKSQDSEKLFF. The CDR3 DNA sequence: TGTGCCAGCAAATCACAGGACAGCGAAAAACTGTTTTTT.

The gene calls are TRBV28 and TRBJ1-5; 8 bases agree with TRBD1. The CDR3 is 16 residues long. CDR1 is MDHEN, CDR2 SYDVKM, per germline. The V gene end was trimmed by 5 bases and the J gene end by 0 bases; junction bases not matched to a gene: 6. The CDR3 coding sequence is TGTGCCAGCAGTCCAGAGACAGGGGATAGCAATCAGCCCCAGCATTTT. Its protein product is CASSPETGDSNQPQHF.

The chain joins TRBV5-4 to TRBJ1-2; D ambiguous. Per the germline V gene, CDR1 is SGHNT and CDR2 is YYREEE (reference sequence). V lost 4 bases and J lost 3, with 10 bases in between. The CDR3 runs to 13 residues. The DNA of the CDR3 is TGTGCCAGCAGCCCAAGTACGGACTATGGCTACACCTTC. Translation: CASSPSTDYGYTF. Based on the CDR3 plus reference TRBV5-4 and TRBJ1-2, the full variable domain is ETGVTQSPTHLIKTRGQQVTLRCSSQSGHNTVSWYQQALGQGPQFIFQYYREEENGRGNFPPRFSGLQFPNYSSELNVNALELDDSALYLCASSPSTDYGYTFGSGTRLTVV.